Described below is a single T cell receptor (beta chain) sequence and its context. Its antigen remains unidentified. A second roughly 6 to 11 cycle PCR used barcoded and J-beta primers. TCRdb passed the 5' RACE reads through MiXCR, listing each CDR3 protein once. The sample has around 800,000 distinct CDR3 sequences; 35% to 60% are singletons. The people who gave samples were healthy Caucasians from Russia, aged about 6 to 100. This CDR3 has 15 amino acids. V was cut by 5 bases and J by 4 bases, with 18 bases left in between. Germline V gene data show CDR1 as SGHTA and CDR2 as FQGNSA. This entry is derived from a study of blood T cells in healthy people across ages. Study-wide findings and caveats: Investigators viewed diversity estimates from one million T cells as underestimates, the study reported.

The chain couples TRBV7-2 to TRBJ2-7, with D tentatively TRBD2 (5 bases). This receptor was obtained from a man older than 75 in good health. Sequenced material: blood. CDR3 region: CASSPSALAGYEQYF. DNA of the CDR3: TGTGCCAGCAGCCCCTCCGCGCTAGCCGGATACGAGCAGTACTTC.